This TCR beta chain was found in a study of cytomegalovirus exposure and HLA in healthy donors. Points from the study as a whole: Many donors shared some public TCRs, even though most TCR sequences were rare. The study designated 150 or so TCR beta chains cytomegalovirus-associated. The authors later found HLA-associated TCR beta chains more clonally expanded than equally common others. As confirmed in vitro, a few CMV-associated chains were specific for CMV antigens.

Comments on this clone: What it binds is not known.

V was cut by 0 bases and J by 5 bases, with 16 bases left in between. CDR1 is MNHNS, CDR2 SASEGT, per germline. The CDR3 has 17 amino acids. Vbeta (60) and Jbeta (13) primers were used in the PCR. Libraries were prepared by immunoSEQ multiplex PCR; TCRdb keeps only in-frame clonotypes and omits some of them. The sample table sets out about 48,000 clones. The V and J genes are TRBV6-1 and TRBJ2-2; D call uncertain. Sequencing used PBMCs. The sequence was obtained from a male donor in good health and CMV-seropositive. The DNA for the CDR3 is TGTGCCAGCAGTGAAGCGCTGTGGCAGGCTTCAACCGGGGAGCTGTTTTTT. Protein product: CASSEALWQASTGELFF.